The 25 T cell receptor beta chains in this list originate from one sample, sequenced in a study of T-cell reconstitution after alpha-beta-depleted transplantation in children. Unique molecular identifiers were used to barcode this TCRbeta library. Each CDR3 protein is one row after TCRdb ran MiXCR on the PCR reads. This table holds about 310,000 distinct CDR3 sequences, around 20% found once. Source: PBMCs, mostly from graft donor cells, taken 180 days after TCRalphabeta/CD19-depleted stem cell transplant. All receptors derive from a male patient younger than 18 who had a stem cell transplant for acute lymphoblastic leukemia, so the T cells may come from the graft donor.

This clonotype was seen repeatedly, ten times or more. V is TRBV5-1 and J is TRBJ2-2; 7 bases agree with TRBD1. Per germline, CDR1 SGHRS and CDR2 YFSETQ. The CDR3 consists of 14 residues. V lost 5 bases to trimming and J lost 3 bases; unmatched junction nucleotides: 4. CDR3 DNA sequence: TGCGCCAGCAGGCCTACAGGGGACACCGGGGAGCTGTTTTTT. This codes for CASRPTGDTGELFF. The full variable domain, in which reference TRBV5-1 and TRBJ2-2 provide the parts outside the CDR3, is KAGVTQTPRYLIKTRGQQVTLSCSPISGHRSVSWYQQTPGQGLQFLFEYFSETQRNKGNFPGRFSGRQFSNSRSEMNVSTLELGDSALYLCASRPTGDTGELFFGEGSRLTVL.

The chain joins TRBV5-1 to TRBJ2-7, with a weak D call TRBD1 (6 bases). V lost 4 bases, J lost 2 bases, and 19 bases lay in between. This CDR3 is 16 amino acids long. CDR1 and CDR2 from the germline V gene are SGHRS and YFSETQ. The CDR3 DNA is TGCGCCAGCAGCCCTTTAATTCGGACAGCAGCCTACGAGCAGTACTTC. Its translation is CASSPLIRTAAYEQYF.

CDR3 in amino acids: CASSSSIGYNEQFF. For the CDR3, the DNA is TGTGCCAGCAGCTCCTCCATCGGTTACAATGAGCAGTTCTTC. This chain uses TRBV7-7 with TRBJ2-1; D unclear. This CDR3 contains 14 residues. The V gene lost 4 bases and the J gene lost 4 bases, with 11 bases spanning the gap. The germline V gene encodes CDR1 SSHAT and CDR2 FNYEAQ (reference sequence).

The CDR3 here is CSVEGRGRGYNEQFF. CDR3 nucleotide sequence: TGCAGCGTTGAAGGACGCGGGAGAGGTTACAATGAGCAGTTCTTC. This chain uses TRBV29-1 with TRBJ2-1; 7 nucleotides align to TRBD2. CDR1 is SQVTM and CDR2 is ANQGSEA in the germline V gene. The CDR3 covers 15 residues. V gave up 1 base and J gave up 4 bases; unmatched junction bases: 7.

This clonotype was seen only a few times. The chain combines TRBV5-1 with TRBJ2-3, with 11 positions matching TRBD2. Germline V gives CDR1 SGHRS, CDR2 YFSETQ. The CDR3 covers 16 residues. The junction had 10 bases not matched to a gene; V was cut back by 4 bases and J by 6 bases. CDR3 protein: CASSRILAGVDDTQYF. CDR3 in DNA: TGCGCCAGCAGCCGGATACTAGCGGGAGTAGACGATACGCAGTATTTT. Looking up the rest from reference TRBV5-1 and TRBJ2-3 gives the full variable domain: KAGVTQTPRYLIKTRGQQVTLSCSPISGHRSVSWYQQTPGQGLQFLFEYFSETQRNKGNFPGRFSGRQFSNSRSEMNVSTLELGDSALYLCASSRILAGVDDTQYFGPGTRLTVL.

This clonotype showed up just a few times. The chain combines TRBV5-1 with TRBJ1-1, with no clear D. Deletions cut 0 bases from V and 5 bases from J, with 11 bases between. The CDR3 runs to 14 residues. CDR1 is SGHRS, CDR2 YFSETQ, per germline. The CDR3 here is CASSLGHQGTEAFF. The DNA for the CDR3 is TGCGCCAGCAGCTTGGGCCACCAAGGAACTGAAGCTTTCTTT.

The V gene is TRBV4-2, the J gene TRBJ2-1, with TRBD2 matching over 10 bases. The ends lost 0 bases at V and 3 bases at J; junction bases unmatched: 8. The CDR3 is 18 residues long. CDR1 is LGHNA and CDR2 is YNFKEQ in the germline V gene. CDR3 in DNA: TGTGCCAGCAGCCAAGAAGGGGGTCTAGCGGGGGTCTACAATGAGCAGTTCTTC. Amino acid sequence: CASSQEGGLAGVYNEQFF.

This clonotype came up a few times. The chain carries TRBV7-3 and TRBJ2-3; D possibly matches TRBD1 or TRBD2 (5 bases each). Germline CDR1 is SGHTA and CDR2 is FQGTGA. There are 15 residues in the CDR3. Trimming stripped 4 bases from V and 2 bases from J, with 13 bases between. DNA for the CDR3: TGTGCCAGCAGCTCCCAGAGGGGCTCCACAGATACGCAGTATTTT. Its translation: CASSSQRGSTDTQYF.

This clonotype was seen more than once but under ten times. V and J are TRBV5-1 and TRBJ2-1; 10 bases match TRBD1. Germline values: CDR1 SGHRS, CDR2 YFSETQ. The CDR3 contains 16 residues. The ends lost 0 bases at V and 2 bases at J; junction bases unmatched: 2. The CDR3, as DNA: TGCGCCAGCAGCTTGGGGACAGGGGGGCCCTACAATGAGCAGTTCTTC. Its protein is CASSLGTGGPYNEQFF.

The J gene is TRBJ2-7, the V gene TRBV6-5; 9 bases are shared with TRBD1. The CDR3 sequence is 19 residues long. Germline assignment: CDR1 MNHEY and CDR2 SVGAGI. Trimming cost V 0 bases and J 3 bases; bases outside gene matches: 15. DNA of the CDR3: TGTGCCAGCAGTTACTCGATGTGGGACAGGGTAATTGGAGGCTACGAGCAGTACTTC. Its translation is CASSYSMWDRVIGGYEQYF.

This clonotype was seen only a few times. This rearrangement joins TRBV7-6 to TRBJ2-1; possibly TRBD2 for D (5 bases). Germline loops: CDR1 SGHVS, CDR2 FNYEAQ. The CDR3 sequence is 17 residues long. V was cut by 5 bases and J by 0 bases, with 17 bases left in between. CDR3 sequence: CASSPGILKRSYNEQFF. The CDR3 nucleotides are TGTGCCAGCAGCCCGGGGATTCTTAAACGCTCCTACAATGAGCAGTTCTTC.

This clonotype was counted a few times. The V gene is TRBV9, the J gene TRBJ2-3, with D maybe TRBD2 (5 bases). Germline CDR1 reads SGDLS; CDR2 reads YYNGEE. CDR3 length: 16 amino acids. Between the trimmed V and J ends, which lost 7 bases and 2 bases, there was a span of 20 bases. The CDR3 region is CASAPGISLNTDTQYF. Here the CDR3 DNA reads TGTGCCAGCGCCCCGGGAATCTCCCTAAACACAGATACGCAGTATTTT.

This clonotype was recorded a few times. The V and J genes are TRBV11-2 and TRBJ2-1; 10 bases are a match to TRBD2. This CDR3 region has 16 residues. V was pared by 5 bases and J by 5 bases, with 9 bases of the junction left unmatched. Germline V CDR1 and CDR2: SGHAT, FQNNGV. The CDR3 spells CASSPRRLAGHNEQFF. The CDR3, as DNA: TGTGCCAGCAGCCCCCGACGACTAGCGGGCCACAATGAGCAGTTCTTC.

This clonotype was detected a few times. The chain uses TRBV7-3 and TRBJ2-2, with D unclear. Germline V gives CDR1 SGHTA, CDR2 FQGTGA. The CDR3 consists of 14 residues. Between the trimmed V and J ends, which lost 1 base and 4 bases, there was a span of 7 bases. The DNA for the CDR3 is TGTGCCAGCAGCTTAAATGAGTTCACCGGGGAGCTGTTTTTT. Encoded protein: CASSLNEFTGELFF.

J is TRBJ2-1 and V is TRBV12-3 or TRBV12-4; TRBD2 matches 8 bases. The CDR3 totals 12 residues. After removal of 11 bases from V and 6 bases from J, the junction contained 6 bases not matched to a gene. The CDR3 nucleotides read TGTGCCGTAAGAACTAGCGGCAATGAGCAGTTCTTC. Translating it yields CAVRTSGNEQFF.

A few counts support this clonotype. The chain carries TRBV4-2 and TRBJ1-1; tentative D call: TRBD1 (6 bases). The CDR3 sequence is 15 residues long. Trimming stripped 4 bases from V and 0 bases from J, with 12 bases between. CDR1 LGHNA and CDR2 YNFKEQ come from the germline V gene. The DNA for the CDR3 is TGTGCCAGCAGCCCTGGAGGGGGGATGAACACTGAAGCTTTCTTT. This gives the protein CASSPGGGMNTEAFF.

The chain uses TRBV30 and TRBJ2-3; 7 nucleotides align to TRBD2. Trimming took 4 bases from V and 1 from J; bases not matched to a gene: 17. CDR3 length: 18 residues. CDR1 and CDR2 (germline): GTSNPN, SVGIG (reference sequence). The CDR3 loop reads CAWMGLAAPKGRTDTQYF. CDR3 nucleotide sequence: TGTGCCTGGATGGGGCTAGCGGCCCCGAAGGGTCGCACAGATACGCAGTATTTT.

V is TRBV29-1 and J is TRBJ2-6; no firm D call. The V gene lost 3 bases and the J gene lost 0 bases, with 6 bases spanning the gap. Germline V gene data show CDR1 as SQVTM and CDR2 as ANQGSEA. The CDR3 extends over 14 amino acids. CDR3: CSVDAVSGANVLTF. CDR3 nucleotides: TGCAGCGTTGATGCGGTCTCTGGGGCCAACGTCCTGACTTTC.

This clonotype was found a few times. The rearrangement links TRBV5-1 to TRBJ1-2; 8 bases align to TRBD1. The V gene end was trimmed by 1 base and the J gene end by 4 bases; junction bases not matched to a gene: 9. Germline CDR1 reads SGHRS; CDR2 reads YFSETQ. The CDR3 is 16 residues long. CDR3 sequence reads: CASSLSGDRPLYGYTF. In DNA, the CDR3 is TGCGCCAGCAGCTTGTCGGGGGACAGGCCGCTCTATGGCTACACCTTC.

This clonotype has more than one count but fewer than ten. The CDR3 protein is CASSLDRLAGNEQFF. The CDR3 DNA is TGTGCCAGCAGCTTAGATAGGCTAGCGGGAAATGAGCAGTTCTTC. The chain couples TRBV11-3 to TRBJ2-1, with TRBD2 matching over 9 bases. CDR1 and CDR2 (germline): SGHNT, YENEEA. The CDR3 extends over 15 amino acids. V gave up 0 bases and J gave up 7 bases; unmatched junction bases: 4.

This clonotype was recorded a few times. The chain joins TRBV5-1 to TRBJ1-4, with D maybe TRBD1 (6 bases). V was clipped by 4 bases and J by 3 bases, with 13 bases between them. Germline CDR1 reads SGHRS; CDR2 reads YFSETQ. CDR3 size: 15 residues. The CDR3 reads CASSRSGDPNEKLFF. The CDR3 DNA sequence: TGCGCCAGCAGCCGTTCAGGGGACCCTAATGAAAAACTGTTTTTT.

CDR3 sequence reads: CSVAGQGPGELFF. CDR3 DNA: TGCAGCGTGGCGGGACAGGGCCCCGGGGAGCTGTTTTTT. The rearrangement uses TRBV29-1 and TRBJ2-2; TRBD1 matches 9 bases. The CDR3 is made up of 13 amino acids. Germline trimming cut 6 bases from V and 6 bases from J; bases unmatched to any gene: 5. CDR1 SQVTM and CDR2 ANQGSEA come from the germline V gene.

The V gene is TRBV18, the J gene TRBJ2-3; the match to TRBD2 covers 9 bases. Losses at the gene ends were 2 bases for V and 4 bases for J; bases not matched to a gene: 10. The germline V gene encodes CDR1 KGHSH and CDR2 LQKENI. The CDR3 length is 17 residues. CDR3 residues: CASSPNPSGVPPDTQYF. The CDR3 nucleotides read TGTGCCAGCTCACCAAACCCTAGCGGGGTCCCCCCAGATACGCAGTATTTT.

This chain joins TRBV5-1 and TRBJ2-7; 10 positions agree with TRBD1. Germline values: CDR1 SGHRS, CDR2 YFSETQ. The V segment lost 0 bases and the J segment 3 bases; nucleotides outside the gene matches: 6. This CDR3 is 16 amino acids long. The CDR3 DNA reads TGCGCCAGCAGCTTGGTGGTGACAGGGGGCGTCTACGAGCAGTACTTC. Its translation: CASSLVVTGGVYEQYF.

The chain combines TRBV29-1 with TRBJ2-1; 11 bases are shared with TRBD2. Germline V lookup: CDR1 SQVTM, CDR2 ANQGSEA. Trimming at V came to 8 bases and at J to 6 bases, leaving 6 bases not matched to a gene. There are 13 residues in the CDR3. The CDR3 is CSSGTSGFNEQFF. The DNA for the CDR3 is TGCAGCAGCGGGACTAGCGGCTTCAATGAGCAGTTCTTC.